This TCR beta chain came from a study of siplizumab effects on memory and regulatory T cells. Notes on the study in general: In roughly 75-95% of proliferating CD4+ or CD8+ clones, a naive or memory phenotype could not be assigned. The Treg-derived share of mappable alloreactive CD4+ clones averaged roughly 69% with siplizumab and 25% to 30% in controls. A minor fraction of alloreactive clones, and no more, mapped to unstimulated subsets.

The method was immunoSEQ multiplex PCR; TCRdb's version includes in-frame clones alone and lacks a portion of them. Among 60,000 to 80,000 clones listed, roughly 85% were seen once. The study took a few donor pairs, and their unstimulated naive, memory, effector memory and TEMRA subsets were sequenced. On this clone: Its antigen remains unknown.

The CDR3 covers 16 residues. V lost 0 bases and J 5 bases, leaving 18 bases between the germline ends. Germline lookup yields CDR1 SGHDT and CDR2 YYEEEE. Source material: memory CD4+ T cells sorted from blood. The chain combines TRBV5-6 with TRBJ2-7; tentatively, D is TRBD1 or TRBD2 (6 bases each). The sequence derives from a human donor in good health. In DNA, the CDR3 is TGTGCCAGCAGCTTGGGGGTAACGGGGGCGGCGAACGAGCAGTACTTC. Translation: CASSLGVTGAANEQYF.